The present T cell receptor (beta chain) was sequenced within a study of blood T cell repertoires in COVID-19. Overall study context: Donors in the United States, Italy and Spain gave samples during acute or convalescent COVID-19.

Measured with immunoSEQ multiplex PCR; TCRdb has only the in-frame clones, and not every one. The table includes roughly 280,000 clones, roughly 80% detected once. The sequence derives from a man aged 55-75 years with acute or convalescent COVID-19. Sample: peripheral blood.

CDR3 sequence: CASSLTPGHNSGNTIYF. The CDR3, as DNA: TGCGCCAGCAGCCTTACCCCGGGACACAACTCTGGAAACACCATATATTTT. This rearrangement joins TRBV5-1 to TRBJ1-3, with a tentative D call TRBD1 (6 bases). Germline assignment: CDR1 SGHRS and CDR2 YFSETQ. Trimming took off 4 bases at V and 0 bases at J, with 17 bases between the two ends. The CDR3 spans 17 residues.